This T cell receptor beta chain was captured by sequencing in a study of blood T cell repertoires in COVID-19. The germline CDR1 and CDR2 sequences are MRHNA and SNTAGT. The CDR3 extends over 13 amino acids. The germline V and J ends were trimmed by 4 bases and 5 bases, with 10 bases remaining between them. Assay: immunoSEQ multiplex PCR; the TCRdb copy retains only in-frame clones and omits some. The sample lists about 460,000 clones; about 88% were seen once. The count of this clone is one. Specimen: PBMCs or T cells enriched from blood (not recorded which). This chain links TRBV6-4 with TRBJ2-3; perhaps TRBD1 as D (5 bases). The TCR was taken from a woman aged 55-69 years who had recovered from COVID-19. Here the CDR3 DNA reads TGTGCCAGCAGTGCAGGGAATAGAGATACGCAGTATTTT. This sequence encodes CASSAGNRDTQYF.